Described below is a single T cell receptor (beta chain) sequence and its context. What this receptor recognizes is not known. No much larger clonotype is one base removed from it; base qualities were not supplied. TCRbeta CDR3 regions were amplified from genomic DNA by means of the immunoSEQ Assay, a bias-controlled multiplex PCR. In the authors' own workflow: Nucleated cell counts per sample were estimated from amplification of reference gene primers within the assay. To quantify the absolute abundance of each unique TCRbeta CDR3 rearrangement, sequence reads were collapsed and filtered. For each sample, productive Simpson clonality was calculated as the square root of Simpson's diversity index across productive rearrangements. The table comes from immuneACCESS by way of TCRdb, which keeps in-frame sequences with V and J called. Part of the clones is missing from these tables; in studies checked, under half for an unresolved V gene and the rest for unknown reasons. V and J calls plus clone size are reproduced from that table; the DNA served to infer D and trimming. In all, the sample holds a few hundred thousand clones, and 80% to 90% of those were seen once. Jointly, the top ten make up over 0.95% of the sample.

From cysteine to phenylalanine, the CDR3 is 16 amino acids long. Here the CDR3 DNA is all that survives: 48 bases in frame from base 1. CDR1 SGDLS and CDR2 YYNGEE were looked up in the germline V gene. V is trimmed back by 1 base and J by 3 bases, and the junction contains 8 bases that no gene match accounts for. Participants in the prospective study were aged about 18 to 90 years, lived in 24 United States geographic areas, and enrolled through a virtual design. In the prospective study, participants were assigned to cohorts based on the clinical history participants reported in a screening survey and a study questionnaire. Recovered participants in ImmuneRACE Cohort 3 were defined by two consecutive negative NP/OP PCR tests, clearance by a healthcare professional, or resolution of symptoms. In the prospective study, whole blood, serum and a nasopharyngeal or oropharyngeal swab were collected from each participant by mobile phlebotomists. Over a roughly two-month period, participants in the prospective study had the option of providing additional blood draws and questionnaires. Before DNA extraction, blood samples from the prospective study were shipped at room temperature or frozen.

This entry comes from a study of blood T cell repertoires in COVID-19 (dated by TCRdb to the early 2020s). About the investigation overall: Collaborator samples came from the United States, Italy and Spain and covered acute and convalescent phases of COVID-19. The prospective study material was composed of cDNA or gDNA derived from T cells, B-cell-depleted T cells, or PBMCs. Deeply sampled blood TCRbeta repertoires from subjects exposed to, actively infected with, or recovered from COVID-19 were included in the dataset. The repertoires were released in a freely available public database meant as a resource for research on the immune response to SARS-CoV-2. The samples were drawn from the first 160 participants of the ongoing ImmuneRACE study and from roughly 1,300 subjects provided by 6 global collaborators. A de-identified subject ID, COVID-19 status, age in years and sex were almost always included in the sample metadata. Where HLA class I and class II types were available, the types were taken from metadata supplied by the sample provider, not from assay-based typing.

Results the study describes overall, beyond this receptor: The amount of clinical and demographic metadata varied by source and participant and was provided uncurated.

The specimen was PBMCs or T cells enriched from blood (not recorded which). This TCR derives from a man aged 18 to 30 who had recovered from COVID-19. Rearrangement joined TRBV9 to TRBJ2-7; 9 central nucleotides agree with TRBD2. The nucleotide sequence is given as TGTGCCAGCAGCGTATACAGCGGGGGGTCTTTCTACGAGCAGTACTTC. The encoded protein is CASSVYSGGSFYEQYF. With all but the CDR3 taken from the reference TRBV9 and TRBJ2-7 genes, the full variable domain is: DSGVTQTPKHLITATGQRVTLRCSPRSGDLSVYWYQQSLDQGLQFLIQYYNGEERAKGNILERFSAQQFPDLHSELNLSSLELGDSALYFCASSVYSGGSFYEQYFGPGTRLTVT.